The 30 T cell receptor beta chains given below trace back to one sample, sequenced in a study of cytomegalovirus exposure and HLA in healthy donors. TCRdb's table, derived via immunoSEQ multiplex PCR, lists solely in-frame clones and lacks some. The sample shows roughly 130,000 clones, approximately 90% of them seen only once. Sequenced sample: PBMCs. The receptors stem from a woman aged 30 to 39 in good health and CMV-seropositive.

This clone has only a few counts. The J gene is TRBJ2-1, the V gene TRBV5-6, with D perhaps matching TRBD1 (5 bases). This CDR3 is 13 amino acids long. Trimming cost V 4 bases and J 5 bases, with 10 bases left between them. Germline CDR1 SGHDT, CDR2 YYEEEE. The CDR3 sequence is CASSVFRDNEQFF. The CDR3, as DNA: TGTGCCAGCAGCGTCTTCAGGGACAATGAGCAGTTCTTC.

This chain connects TRBV9 to TRBJ2-3; the D gene is possibly TRBD2 (5 bases). The germline V gene encodes CDR1 SGDLS and CDR2 YYNGEE. Trimming pared 1 base from V and 2 bases from J, leaving 8 bases between. The CDR3 length is 14 residues. CDR3 sequence (DNA): TGTGCCAGCAGCGTATCCGGGAACACAGATACGCAGTATTTT. Amino acids: CASSVSGNTDTQYF.

The gene calls are TRBV15 and TRBJ2-5; TRBD2 matches at 8 bases. V was clipped by 3 bases and J by 2 bases; unmatched bases: 2. The CDR3 totals 14 residues. Germline-derived CDR1 and CDR2 are LNHNV and YYDKDF (reference sequence). CDR3 in amino acids: CATSRTSAQETQYF. The CDR3 DNA is TGTGCCACCAGCAGGACTAGCGCGCAAGAGACCCAGTACTTC.

The rearrangement joins TRBV5-6 to TRBJ1-1; no clear D. The germline gives CDR1 SGHDT, CDR2 YYEEEE. The CDR3 runs to 16 residues. The V and J ends lost 1 base and 0 bases respectively, with 13 bases between them. The CDR3, as DNA: TGTGCCAGCAGCTTGCCCTGGGCTCGAGTGAACACTGAAGCTTTCTTT. Translated: CASSLPWARVNTEAFF.

The V call is TRBV7-9, the J call TRBJ2-1; D ambiguous. With 1 base removed from V and 0 bases from J, the gap between germline ends came to 7 bases. Germline CDR1 and CDR2: SEHNR and FQNEAQ (reference sequence). The CDR3 covers 15 residues. The DNA of the CDR3 is TGTGCCAGCAGCTTAGGGCTTTACTCCTACAATGAGCAGTTCTTC. It specifies CASSLGLYSYNEQFF. The variable domain in full, completed from reference TRBV7-9 and TRBJ2-1, reads DTGVSQNPRHKITKRGQNVTFRCDPISEHNRLYWYRQTLGQGPEFLTYFQNEAQLEKSRLLSDRFSAERPKGSFSTLEIQRTEQGDSAMYLCASSLGLYSYNEQFFGPGTRLTVL.

The CDR3 is CASSPLGDYEQYF. The CDR3, as DNA: TGTGCCAGCAGCCCTCTCGGGGATTACGAGCAGTACTTC. The chain recombines TRBV4-2 with TRBJ2-7; D may be TRBD2 (5 bases). This CDR3 spans 13 amino acids. Germline-derived CDR1 and CDR2 are LGHNA and YNFKEQ. Trimming left V 4 bases short and J 4 bases short, with 11 bases between.

V and J are TRBV10-1 and TRBJ2-7; D gene uncertain. V lost 0 bases, J lost 2 bases, and 8 bases lay in between. The CDR3 is 14 amino acids. The germline CDR1 and CDR2 sequences are WNHNN and SYGVQD (reference sequence). The DNA for the CDR3 is TGCGCCAGCAGTGAGTCTGTCAGTGCCTACGAGCAGTACTTC. Translation: CASSESVSAYEQYF.

This clone was seen only once. The chain couples TRBV5-6 to TRBJ1-2, with D maybe TRBD1 (5 bases). V was trimmed by 0 bases and J by 4 bases, leaving 13 bases between them. The CDR3 contains 15 residues. The V gene's germline CDR1 is SGHDT and CDR2 YYEEEE. The CDR3 here is CASSLADSLLYGYTF. The CDR3 coding sequence is TGTGCCAGCAGCTTGGCCGACAGCCTCCTCTATGGCTACACCTTC.

The rearrangement joins TRBV7-2 to TRBJ1-5; D is uncertain. Germline V CDR1 and CDR2: SGHTA, FQGNSA. This CDR3 is 14 amino acids long. Trimming shortened V by 1 base and J by 3 bases, and 7 bases separated the two germline ends. The CDR3, as DNA: TGTGCCAGCAGCTTAGGTAGATACAATCAGCCCCAGCATTTT. As protein: CASSLGRYNQPQHF.

The chain has TRBV4-1 and TRBJ2-5, with 7 bases fitting TRBD1. This CDR3 spans 15 amino acids. Germline CDR1 MGHRA, CDR2 YSYEKL. J gave up 2 bases and V 1 base, and 4 bases lay outside the gene matches. The CDR3 reads CASSQGDRAQETQYF. The CDR3 region has the DNA TGCGCCAGCAGCCAAGGGGACAGAGCGCAAGAGACCCAGTACTTC.

The V and J genes are TRBV12-2 and TRBJ1-3; the table calls TRBD1, which could not be checked here. TRBV12-2 is a pseudogene locus. The CDR3 consists of 15 residues. CDR3 nucleotides: TGTGCAAGTAGAGGACCAGAGGACAATGGAAACACCATATATTTT. Residues: CASRGPEDNGNTIYF.

V usage is TRBV19 and J usage is TRBJ1-1; 7 nucleotides line up with TRBD1. Germline assignment: CDR1 LNHDA and CDR2 SQIVND (reference sequence). Losses at the gene ends were 4 bases for V and 0 bases for J; bases not matched to a gene: 5. The CDR3 covers 15 residues. The CDR3 spells CASSRQGFMNTEAFF. The CDR3 DNA reads TGTGCCAGTAGTAGACAGGGTTTCATGAACACTGAAGCTTTCTTT.

The chain carries TRBV28 and TRBJ2-7; 7 bases map to TRBD2. The germline V gene has CDR1 MDHEN and CDR2 SYDVKM. Trimming at V came to 3 bases and at J to 0 bases, leaving 5 bases not matched to a gene. This CDR3 is 15 amino acids long. The CDR3 is CASSFKAGDSYEQYF. Here the CDR3 DNA reads TGTGCCAGCAGTTTTAAGGCGGGGGACTCCTACGAGCAGTACTTC.

This sequence joins TRBV7-6 and TRBJ2-1; D gene unclear. The CDR3 is made up of 15 amino acids. Trimming pared 2 bases from V and 0 bases from J, leaving 8 bases between. Germline CDR1 SGHVS, CDR2 FNYEAQ. The CDR3 nucleotides are TGTGCCAGCAGCTTATACTCGAGCTCCTACAATGAGCAGTTCTTC. Translated: CASSLYSSSYNEQFF.

The V gene is TRBV28, the J gene TRBJ1-5; D not certain. Trimming took off 2 bases at V and 11 bases at J, with 19 bases between the two ends. The CDR3 loop spans 15 amino acids. Looked up from germline, CDR1 is MDHEN and CDR2 is SYDVKM. Here the CDR3 reads CASSLPTPARRAQHF. Here the CDR3 DNA reads TGTGCCAGCAGTTTACCTACCCCAGCCAGGAGGGCCCAGCATTTT.

V is TRBV7-6 and J is TRBJ1-2, with TRBD1 identical over 10 bases. The CDR3 is 15 residues long. The germline CDR1 and CDR2 sequences are SGHVS and FNYEAQ. V lost 1 base and J lost 7; bases outside the gene matches: 6. The CDR3 is CASSLEGQGVGGYTF. The CDR3 DNA sequence: TGTGCCAGCAGCTTAGAAGGACAGGGGGTTGGTGGCTACACCTTC.

This clone was seen more than once but under ten times. J is TRBJ1-6 and V is TRBV7-2, with 7 bases that match TRBD1. Germline CDR1 reads SGHTA; CDR2 reads FQGNSA. The V gene end was trimmed by 5 bases and the J gene end by 5 bases; junction bases not matched to a gene: 3. The CDR3 covers 14 residues. The CDR3 spells CASSAGQHNSPLHF. CDR3 sequence (DNA): TGTGCCAGCAGCGCGGGACAGCATAATTCACCCCTCCACTTT.

This clone was counted a single time. This rearrangement joins TRBV7-8 to TRBJ1-6, with 7 bases that match TRBD1. Trimming at V came to 1 base and at J to 9 bases, leaving 3 bases not matched to a gene. In germline, CDR1 is SGHVS, CDR2 FQNEAQ. The CDR3 has 14 amino acids. The CDR3 DNA sequence: TGTGCCAGCAGCTTAGGACAGGGAGTTTCACCCCTCCACTTT. Residues: CASSLGQGVSPLHF.

The rearrangement joins TRBV4-2 to TRBJ1-5; possibly TRBD1 for D (6 bases). CDR1 is LGHNA and CDR2 is YNFKEQ in the germline V gene. CDR3 length equals 14 residues. V lost 4 bases and J lost 8, with 15 bases in between. The CDR3 DNA sequence: TGTGCCAGCAGCCGGGGGCGCGGCAGGGAGCCCCAGCATTTT. The encoded protein is CASSRGRGREPQHF.

The gene calls are TRBV6-4 and TRBJ2-3; no clear D. The ends were cut back, 8 bases at V and 6 bases at J, with 21 bases in the middle. The germline V gene has CDR1 MRHNA and CDR2 SNTAGT. This CDR3 comprises 15 residues. The CDR3 sequence is CASEVSALPRDTQYF. The CDR3, as DNA: TGTGCCAGCGAAGTTTCGGCTCTCCCTAGGGATACGCAGTATTTT.

This clone has only a few counts. The rearrangement links TRBV2 to TRBJ1-4, with 8 bases that match TRBD1. The CDR3 consists of 13 residues. Looked up from germline, CDR1 is SNHLY and CDR2 is FYNNEI. V dropped 7 bases and J dropped 8; count of bases not matched to a gene: 6. CDR3 DNA: TGTGCCAGCAAGGAGGGGACAGGCGAAAAACTGTTTTTT. This gives the protein CASKEGTGEKLFF.

The genes are TRBV5-1 and TRBJ2-1; tentatively, D is TRBD1 (7 bases). This CDR3 has 16 amino acids. Germline V CDR1 and CDR2: SGHRS, YFSETQ. The ends were cut back, 0 bases at V and 5 bases at J, with 15 bases in the middle. CDR3 in DNA: TGCGCCAGCAGCTTGGGGGCGGGACAGTTGAACAATGAGCAGTTCTTC. This encodes CASSLGAGQLNNEQFF.

V and J are TRBV2 and TRBJ2-3; D call uncertain. The CDR3 contains 13 residues. The V end was cut by 6 bases, the J end by 1 base, with 8 bases between. Looked up from germline, CDR1 is SNHLY and CDR2 is FYNNEI. The DNA of the CDR3 is TGTGCCAGCAGCACCCCAGGCACAGATACGCAGTATTTT. This translates into CASSTPGTDTQYF.

The table lists this clone with a count of one. The chain combines TRBV5-1 with TRBJ2-5; 9 positions agree with TRBD1. Germline V gene data show CDR1 as SGHRS and CDR2 as YFSETQ. The CDR3 extends over 15 amino acids. The J segment lost 5 bases and the V segment lost 2 bases, leaving 7 bases of the junction unmatched. CDR3 region: CASSFTTGGRETQYF. For the CDR3, the DNA is TGCGCCAGCAGCTTCACGACAGGGGGGAGGGAGACCCAGTACTTC.

The V and J genes are TRBV5-6 and TRBJ2-3; TRBD2 is a possible D gene (5 bases). V lost 0 bases to trimming and J lost 4 bases, with 9 bases between them. This CDR3 is built from 14 residues. Germline V gives CDR1 SGHDT, CDR2 YYEEEE. The CDR3 coding sequence is TGTGCCAGCAGCTTGGGCGGGTGGGCAGATACGCAGTATTTT. Amino acids: CASSLGGWADTQYF.

This clone was seen once. This chain's CDR3 is CASSLAGDFKETQYF. CDR3 DNA: TGTGCCAGCAGTTTAGCAGGGGATTTTAAAGAGACCCAGTACTTC. The chain carries TRBV28 and TRBJ2-5, with D possibly matching TRBD1 (6 bases). V lost 2 bases, J lost 3 bases, and 13 bases lay in between. CDR3 length: 15 residues. Germline CDR1 and CDR2: MDHEN and SYDVKM.

The chain recombines TRBV7-2 with TRBJ2-3; D is possibly TRBD1 (5 bases). This CDR3 has 15 residues. Germline V gives CDR1 SGHTA, CDR2 FQGNSA. Trimming removed 5 bases at V and 5 bases at J, with 17 bases between. CDR3 amino acids: CASSQIRQKGDTQYF. The CDR3 DNA follows: TGTGCCAGCAGCCAGATTCGACAGAAGGGAGATACGCAGTATTTT.

The CDR3 DNA sequence: TGTGCCAGCAGCTTGGGTCGGGCCTACGAGCAGTACTTC. Translated, it gives CASSLGRAYEQYF. The V call is TRBV5-4, the J call TRBJ2-7; D uncertain. CDR1 and CDR2 (germline): SGHNT, YYREEE (reference sequence). V was cut by 0 bases and J by 2 bases, with 6 bases left in between. CDR3 length: 13 residues.

This chain joins TRBV4-1 and TRBJ1-1; D is uncertain. Germline CDR1 is MGHRA and CDR2 is YSYEKL. This CDR3 comprises 15 residues. V dropped 0 bases and J dropped 1 base, with 9 bases sitting between them. The CDR3 loop reads CASSQEARRNTEAFF. CDR3 nucleotides: TGCGCCAGCAGCCAAGAGGCCAGAAGGAACACTGAAGCTTTCTTT.

This chain links TRBV7-8 with TRBJ2-5, with D maybe TRBD1 (6 bases). The V end was cut by 4 bases, the J end by 5 bases, with 17 bases between. This CDR3 is 15 amino acids long. CDR1 and CDR2 from the germline V gene are SGHVS and FQNEAQ. Here the CDR3 reads CASSSITGSKETQYF. CDR3 coding DNA: TGTGCCAGCAGCTCCATAACAGGGTCCAAGGAGACCCAGTACTTC.